The 5 T cell receptor beta chains reported below all come from one sample, sequenced in a study of CD8 T cells in Susac syndrome. After extraction with the RNeasy kit, about 0.5 to 1 ug of the RNA was reverse transcribed using random hexamers. TCRdb ran MiXCR on the immunoSEQ multiplex PCR reads and lists one entry per CDR3 protein. The repertoire consists of 150,000 to 200,000 distinct CDR3 sequences, with 90% to 95% occurring once and the leading ten covering about 0.09%. The sample comprised CD4+ T cells from PBMCs. These TCRs come from a human donor with Susac syndrome.

This chain connects TRBV27 to TRBJ2-1; possibly TRBD1 for D (6 bases). The CDR3 loop spans 14 amino acids. Trimming removed 1 base from V and 7 bases from J, with 11 bases in between. Germline V gene lookup returns CDR1 MNHEY and CDR2 SMNVEV (reference sequence). The CDR3 nucleotides are TGTGCCAGCAGTTTATTCCAGGGGAAGAATGAGCAGTTCTTC. Translation gives CASSLFQGKNEQFF.

This clonotype has a single count. This sequence joins TRBV10-3 and TRBJ2-7; D is unclear. Per the germline V gene, CDR1 is ENHRY and CDR2 is SYGVKD. The germline V and J ends were trimmed by 4 bases and 0 bases, with 10 bases remaining between them. The CDR3 is made up of 14 amino acids. This chain's CDR3 is CAISGSGSSYEQYF. The CDR3 DNA follows: TGTGCCATCAGTGGTTCGGGCAGCTCCTACGAGCAGTACTTC.

The V call is TRBV27, the J call TRBJ2-6, with 7 bases lining up with TRBD1. This CDR3 contains 17 residues. CDR1 MNHEY and CDR2 SMNVEV come from the germline V gene (reference sequence). The ends lost 6 bases at V and 0 bases at J; junction bases unmatched: 8. In nucleotides, the CDR3 is TGTGCCAGCAGACAGACAGGGTTCTTCTCTGGGGCCAACGTCCTGACTTTC. It yields the protein CASRQTGFFSGANVLTF.

This clonotype came up once. This chain uses TRBV2 with TRBJ2-5, with D possibly TRBD1 on 6 matching bases. This CDR3 comprises 13 residues. Trimming cost V 4 bases and J 3 bases, with 9 bases left between them. The germline CDR1 and CDR2 sequences are SNHLY and FYNNEI. CDR3 residues: CASSVYREETQYF. CDR3 sequence (DNA): TGTGCCAGCAGTGTTTACAGGGAAGAGACCCAGTACTTC.

The chain recombines TRBV4-1 with TRBJ1-1; D unclear. The CDR3 runs 15 residues. Germline values: CDR1 MGHRA, CDR2 YSYEKL. With 1 base removed from V and 6 bases from J, the gap between germline ends came to 15 bases. The CDR3 protein is CASSQVPSGGSEAFF. The CDR3 DNA follows: TGCGCCAGCAGCCAAGTCCCGTCAGGTGGGTCTGAAGCTTTCTTT.